This TCR beta chain was profiled in a study of OX40 agonist ivuxolimab in advanced cancers. Study as a whole: Ivuxolimab, an antibody that agonizes OX40 (CD134), was administered to the patients.

The assay was immunoSEQ multiplex PCR, and TCRdb's table has in-frame clones only and misses some. The sample includes some 64,000 clones, about 89% seen only once; the top ten take roughly 5.1%. CDR3 length equals 15 residues. Looked up from germline, CDR1 is SGHRS and CDR2 is YFSETQ. The V gene lost 4 bases and the J gene lost 0 bases, with 11 bases spanning the gap. Material: CD4+ or CD8+ T cells sorted from blood, obtained in a trial of the OX40 agonist ivuxolimab. This receptor was taken from an adult with an advanced solid tumor such as melanoma, head and neck, liver or kidney cancer. The genes are TRBV5-1 and TRBJ1-3, with D perhaps matching TRBD1 (6 bases). CDR3 nucleotide sequence: TGCGCCAGCAGCATCCTAGGGGGCTCTGGAAACACCATATATTTT. It yields the protein CASSILGGSGNTIYF.